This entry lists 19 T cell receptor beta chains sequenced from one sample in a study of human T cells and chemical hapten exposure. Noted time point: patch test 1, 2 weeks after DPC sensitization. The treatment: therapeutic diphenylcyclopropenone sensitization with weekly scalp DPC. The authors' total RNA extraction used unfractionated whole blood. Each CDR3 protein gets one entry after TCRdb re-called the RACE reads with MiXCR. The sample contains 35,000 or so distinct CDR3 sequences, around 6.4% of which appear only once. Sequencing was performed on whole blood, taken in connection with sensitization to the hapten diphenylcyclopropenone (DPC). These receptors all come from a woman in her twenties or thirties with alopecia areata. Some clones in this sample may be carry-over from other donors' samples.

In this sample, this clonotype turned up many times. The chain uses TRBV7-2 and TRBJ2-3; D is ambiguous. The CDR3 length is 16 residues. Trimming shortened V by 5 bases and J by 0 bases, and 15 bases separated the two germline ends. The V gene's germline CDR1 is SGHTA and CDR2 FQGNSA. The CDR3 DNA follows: TGTGCCAGCAGCCGCCGAGACACAACTAGCACAGATACGCAGTATTTT. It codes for CASSRRDTTSTDTQYF.

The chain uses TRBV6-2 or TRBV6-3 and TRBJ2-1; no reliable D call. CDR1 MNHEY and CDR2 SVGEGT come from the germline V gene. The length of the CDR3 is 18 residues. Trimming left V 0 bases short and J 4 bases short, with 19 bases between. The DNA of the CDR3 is TGTGCCAGCAGTTACTCGGTTTTCTCGTGGGCAGAGTACAATGAGCAGTTCTTC. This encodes CASSYSVFSWAEYNEQFF.

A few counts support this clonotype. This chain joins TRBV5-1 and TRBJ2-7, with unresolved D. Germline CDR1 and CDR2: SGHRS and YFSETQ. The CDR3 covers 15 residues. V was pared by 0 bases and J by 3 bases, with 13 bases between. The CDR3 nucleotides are TGCGCCAGCAGCTTGGGGCCTGGCTCCTACTACGAGCAGTACTTC. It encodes CASSLGPGSYYEQYF.

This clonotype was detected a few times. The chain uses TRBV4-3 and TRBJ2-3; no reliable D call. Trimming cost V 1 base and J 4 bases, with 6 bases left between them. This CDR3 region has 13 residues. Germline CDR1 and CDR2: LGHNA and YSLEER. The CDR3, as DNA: TGCGCCAGCAGCCAAGTCGTGGCAGATACGCAGTATTTT. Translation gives CASSQVVADTQYF.

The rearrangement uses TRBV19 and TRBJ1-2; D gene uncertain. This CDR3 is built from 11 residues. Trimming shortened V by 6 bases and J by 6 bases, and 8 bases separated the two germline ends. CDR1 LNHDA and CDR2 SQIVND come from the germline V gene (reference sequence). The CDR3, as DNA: TGTGCCAGTAGGACCGGGAATGGCTACACCTTC. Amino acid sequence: CASRTGNGYTF.

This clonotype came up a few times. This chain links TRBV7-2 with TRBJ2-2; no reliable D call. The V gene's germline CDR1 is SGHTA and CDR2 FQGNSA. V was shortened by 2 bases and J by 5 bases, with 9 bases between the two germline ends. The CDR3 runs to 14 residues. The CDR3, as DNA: TGTGCCAGCAGCTTATTCCGCAAAACCGGGGAGCTGTTTTTT. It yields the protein CASSLFRKTGELFF.

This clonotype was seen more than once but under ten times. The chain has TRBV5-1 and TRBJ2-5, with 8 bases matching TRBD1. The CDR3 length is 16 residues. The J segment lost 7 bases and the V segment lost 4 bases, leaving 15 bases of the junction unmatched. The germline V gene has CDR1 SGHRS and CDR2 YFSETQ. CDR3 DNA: TGCGCCAGCAGCCCGCTCCCCCGAGACAGGGGTGTGACCCAGTACTTC. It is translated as CASSPLPRDRGVTQYF.

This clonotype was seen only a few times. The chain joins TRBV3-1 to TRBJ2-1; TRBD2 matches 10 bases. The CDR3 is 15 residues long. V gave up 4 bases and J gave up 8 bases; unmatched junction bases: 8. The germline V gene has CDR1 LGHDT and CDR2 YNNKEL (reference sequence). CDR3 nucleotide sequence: TGTGCCAGCAGCCGACAGCGGGGGGGCCTCGATGAGCAGTTCTTC. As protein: CASSRQRGGLDEQFF.

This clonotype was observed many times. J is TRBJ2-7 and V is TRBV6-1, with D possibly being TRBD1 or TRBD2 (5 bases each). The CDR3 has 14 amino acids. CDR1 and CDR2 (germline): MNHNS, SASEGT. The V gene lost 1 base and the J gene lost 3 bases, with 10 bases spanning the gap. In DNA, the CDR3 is TGTGCCAGCAGTGAAGGGTTTGGGGGCTACGAGCAGTACTTC. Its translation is CASSEGFGGYEQYF.

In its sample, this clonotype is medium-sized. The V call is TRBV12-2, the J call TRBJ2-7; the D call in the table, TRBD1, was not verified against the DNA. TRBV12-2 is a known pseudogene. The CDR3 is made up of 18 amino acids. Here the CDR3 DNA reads TGTGCAAGTCGCTCCCGGGGACAGGGGGTTATGGATTCCTACGAGCAGTACTTC. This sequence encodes CASRSRGQGVMDSYEQYF.

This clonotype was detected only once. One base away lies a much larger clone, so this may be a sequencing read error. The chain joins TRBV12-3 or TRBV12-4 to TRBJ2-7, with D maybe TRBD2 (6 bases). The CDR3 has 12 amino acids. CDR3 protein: CASSDVDYERYF. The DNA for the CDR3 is TGTGCCAGCAGCGATGTGGACTACGAGCGGTACTTC.

CDR3 sequence (DNA): TGTGCCAGCAGTTCTACTAGCGGGGGGGGGCAGGCCTACAATGAGCAGTTCTTC. Its protein is CASSSTSGGGQAYNEQFF. The chain employs TRBV12-3 or TRBV12-4 and TRBJ2-1, with 13 bases identical to TRBD2. This CDR3 spans 18 amino acids. J gave up 2 bases and V 4 bases, and 8 bases lay outside the gene matches.

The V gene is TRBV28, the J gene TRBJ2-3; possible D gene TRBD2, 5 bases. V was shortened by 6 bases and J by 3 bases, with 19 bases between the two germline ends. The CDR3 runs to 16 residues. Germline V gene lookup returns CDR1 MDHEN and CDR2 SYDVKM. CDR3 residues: CASSPSEGRRTDTQYF. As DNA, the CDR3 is TGTGCCAGCAGCCCCAGCGAGGGTCGGCGAACAGATACGCAGTATTTT.

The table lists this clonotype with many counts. CDR3 bases: TGCAGTGCTAGATTAAGAAGACGAAGTGCTGAAGCTTTCTTT. This codes for CSARLRRRSAEAFF. This rearrangement joins TRBV20-1 to TRBJ1-1; D remains ambiguous. Germline CDR1 is DFQATT and CDR2 is SNEGSKA (reference sequence). The CDR3 is 14 amino acids. The germline V and J ends were trimmed by 2 bases and 6 bases, with 16 bases remaining between them.

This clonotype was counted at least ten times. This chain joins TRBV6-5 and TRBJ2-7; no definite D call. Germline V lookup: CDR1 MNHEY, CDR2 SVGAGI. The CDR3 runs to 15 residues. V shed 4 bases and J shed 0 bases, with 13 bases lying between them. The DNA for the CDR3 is TGTGCCAGCAGTTTGGAGAGGAAGCCCTCCTACGAGCAGTACTTC. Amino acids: CASSLERKPSYEQYF.

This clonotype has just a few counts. The CDR3 here is CASSFYRGNTDTQYF. The DNA of the CDR3 is TGTGCCAGCAGTTTTTATAGGGGGAACACAGATACGCAGTATTTT. The chain recombines TRBV28 with TRBJ2-3, with a possible D match to TRBD1 (6 bases). CDR3 length equals 15 residues. Germline CDR1 is MDHEN and CDR2 is SYDVKM. Trimming removed 3 bases at V and 2 bases at J, with 12 bases between.

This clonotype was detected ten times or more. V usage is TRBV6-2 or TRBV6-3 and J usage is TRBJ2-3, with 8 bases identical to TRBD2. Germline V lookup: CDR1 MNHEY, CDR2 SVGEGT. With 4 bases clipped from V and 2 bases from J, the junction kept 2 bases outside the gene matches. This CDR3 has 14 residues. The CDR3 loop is CASSSGGATDTQYF. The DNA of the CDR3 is TGTGCCAGCAGTTCCGGGGGGGCCACAGATACGCAGTATTTT.

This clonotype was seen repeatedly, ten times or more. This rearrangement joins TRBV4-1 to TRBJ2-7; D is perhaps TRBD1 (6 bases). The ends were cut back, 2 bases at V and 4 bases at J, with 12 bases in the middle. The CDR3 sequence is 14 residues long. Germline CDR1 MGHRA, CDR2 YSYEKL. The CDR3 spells CASSQTTGLYEQYF. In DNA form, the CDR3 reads TGCGCCAGCAGCCAAACTACAGGGCTTTACGAGCAGTACTTC.

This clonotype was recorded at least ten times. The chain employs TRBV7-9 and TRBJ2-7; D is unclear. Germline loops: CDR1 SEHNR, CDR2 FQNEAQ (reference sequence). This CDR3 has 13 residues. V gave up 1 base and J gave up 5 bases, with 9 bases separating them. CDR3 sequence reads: CASSLVVQNEQYF. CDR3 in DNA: TGTGCCAGCAGCTTAGTCGTGCAGAACGAGCAGTACTTC.